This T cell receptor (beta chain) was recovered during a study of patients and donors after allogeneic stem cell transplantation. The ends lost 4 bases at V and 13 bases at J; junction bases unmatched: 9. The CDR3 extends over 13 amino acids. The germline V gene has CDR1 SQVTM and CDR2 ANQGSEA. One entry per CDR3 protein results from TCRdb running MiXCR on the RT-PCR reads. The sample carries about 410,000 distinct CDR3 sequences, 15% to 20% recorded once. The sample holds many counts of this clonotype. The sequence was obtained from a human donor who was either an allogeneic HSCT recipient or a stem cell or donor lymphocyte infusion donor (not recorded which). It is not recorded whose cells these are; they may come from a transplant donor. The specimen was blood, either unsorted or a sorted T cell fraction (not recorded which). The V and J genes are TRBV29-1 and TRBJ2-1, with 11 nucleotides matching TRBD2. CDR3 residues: CSVAQLAGVDQFF. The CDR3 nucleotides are TGCAGCGTTGCTCAACTAGCGGGAGTTGACCAGTTCTTC.